This T cell receptor (beta chain) was profiled in a study of blood T cell repertoires in COVID-19. Overall study: Nucleic acid was either cDNA or gDNA, and it came from T cells, B-cell-depleted T cells, or PBMCs.

The authors' processing: Estimation of nucleated cell counts was performed using reference gene primer amplification. The table came from immunoSEQ multiplex PCR; TCRdb's copy has only in-frame clones and leaves some out. D and trimming were read from the DNA, whereas the V and J calls and clone size are those reported in that table. Found here are a few hundred thousand clones, roughly 86% of them singletons; the top ten hold roughly 1.9%. Germline V gene data show CDR1 as KGHSH and CDR2 as LQKENI. This CDR3 comprises 17 residues. With 2 bases clipped from V and 0 bases from J, the junction kept 7 bases outside the gene matches.

The rearrangement uses TRBV18 and TRBJ1-3, with TRBD1 matching over 7 bases. This clonotype originated in a man aged 40-50 years in a cohort exposed to, infected with or recovered from COVID-19 (not recorded which). The specimen was PBMCs or T cells enriched from blood (not recorded which). CDR3 DNA sequence: TGTGCCAGCTCACCATTCGGACAGGAGCTCTCTGGAAACACCATATATTTT. This codes for CASSPFGQELSGNTIYF.